Below are 25 T cell receptor beta chains sequenced from a single sample in a study of naive and memory T cell subsets. Ligated cDNA underwent four rounds of PCR with nested alpha and beta constant region primers and SP2. TCRdb re-analysed the UMI-ligation and nested PCR reads in MiXCR, keeping a single row per CDR3 protein. The data show about 37,000 distinct CDR3 sequences, approximately 9.9% seen once. Regarding treatment: skin biopsy from PPD injection site in Mantoux-positive individual. The library had UMIs added by 3' ligation of an oligonucleotide to TCR cDNA. The sequences come from skin, collected from a tuberculin skin test site. The source of these receptors is an adult in good health.

This clonotype was counted a few times. The V gene is TRBV29-1, the J gene TRBJ1-2, with D hard to call. The V gene lost 5 bases and the J gene lost 0 bases, with 10 bases spanning the gap. The germline gives CDR1 SQVTM, CDR2 ANQGSEA. This CDR3 is 13 amino acids long. In nucleotides, the CDR3 is TGCAGCGTTTTAGAGGGAACTAACTATGGCTACACCTTC. Translation gives CSVLEGTNYGYTF. The whole variable domain, remainder taken from reference TRBV29-1 and TRBJ1-2, is SAVISQKPSRDICQRGTSLTIQCQVDSQVTMMFWYRQQPGQSLTLIATANQGSEATYESGFVIDKFPISRPNLTFSTLTVSNMSPEDSSIYLCSVLEGTNYGYTFGSGTRLTVV.

This clonotype was counted many times. This chain connects TRBV18 to TRBJ2-1; 10 bases align to TRBD2. Germline CDR1 KGHSH, CDR2 LQKENI. The trim removed 3 bases at V and 3 bases at J, leaving 2 bases unmatched. CDR3 length equals 15 residues. The CDR3: CASSPGLANYNEQFF. CDR3 sequence (DNA): TGTGCCAGCTCACCGGGACTAGCGAACTACAATGAGCAGTTCTTC. The whole variable domain, filled in from reference TRBV18 and TRBJ2-1, reads NAGVMQNPRHLVRRRGQEARLRCSPMKGHSHVYWYRQLPEEGLKFMVYLQKENIIDESGMPKERFSAEFPKEGPSILRIQQVVRGDSAAYFCASSPGLANYNEQFFGPGTRLTVL.

Only a few counts were recorded for this clonotype. CDR3 in DNA: TGTGCCAGCAGCGCGGAACAGTATAATTCACCCCTCCACTTT. Residues: CASSAEQYNSPLHF. This sequence joins TRBV7-9 and TRBJ1-6; D not certain. CDR3 length: 14 amino acids. Trimming removed 5 bases at V and 4 bases at J, with 9 bases between. Per the germline V gene, CDR1 is SEHNR and CDR2 is FQNEAQ (reference sequence).

The rearrangement links TRBV7-9 to TRBJ2-2, with D maybe TRBD1 (5 bases). The CDR3 consists of 14 residues. V shed 2 bases and J shed 3 bases, with 7 bases lying between them. Germline V lookup: CDR1 SEHNR, CDR2 FQNEAQ (reference sequence). The CDR3: CASSLTQDTGELFF. The CDR3 nucleotides read TGTGCCAGCAGCTTAACACAGGACACCGGGGAGCTGTTTTTT.

The chain has TRBV6-4 and TRBJ2-2; no clear D gene. This CDR3 comprises 13 residues. CDR1 is MRHNA, CDR2 SNTAGT, per germline. Between the trimmed V and J ends, which lost 2 bases and 3 bases, there was a span of 4 bases. This CDR3 reads CASSDRDTGELFF. The CDR3 DNA is TGTGCCAGCAGTGACAGGGACACCGGGGAGCTGTTTTTT.

This clonotype has ten or more counts. The rearrangement joins TRBV20-1 to TRBJ2-3; a weak D match, TRBD1 (7 bases). The V end was cut by 6 bases, the J end by 2 bases, with 18 bases between. The CDR3 runs to 15 residues. CDR1 DFQATT and CDR2 SNEGSKA come from the germline V gene (reference sequence). The CDR3 bases are TGCAGTGCCCAATCAGGGGGGCGCAACACAGATACGCAGTATTTT. It specifies CSAQSGGRNTDTQYF.

This clonotype occurred many times. V is TRBV7-2 and J is TRBJ1-1; possibly TRBD1 for D (5 bases). The germline gives CDR1 SGHTA, CDR2 FQGNSA. CDR3 length equals 13 residues. V was cut by 5 bases and J by 6 bases, with 13 bases left in between. The CDR3 sequence is CASSALGGAEAFF. The CDR3 bases are TGTGCCAGCAGCGCCCTCGGGGGGGCTGAAGCTTTCTTT.

This clonotype was observed at least ten times. V gene TRBV29-1 combines with J gene TRBJ1-2; D gene uncertain. This CDR3 spans 13 amino acids. V dropped 7 bases and J dropped 2 bases, with 14 bases sitting between them. Germline V gives CDR1 SQVTM, CDR2 ANQGSEA. CDR3 DNA sequence: TGCAGCGCCTTGCGGACGGAAAACTATGGCTACACCTTC. Protein: CSALRTENYGYTF.

DNA of the CDR3: TGTGCCAGCAGGGACCGCGCAGGGAGCTCCTACGAGCAGTACTTC. It encodes CASRDRAGSSYEQYF. V and J are TRBV7-6 and TRBJ2-7; D possibly uses TRBD1 or TRBD2 (5 bases each). The CDR3 is 15 residues long. From germline, CDR1 is SGHVS and CDR2 FNYEAQ. V lost 6 bases, J lost 0 bases, and 15 bases lay in between.

This clonotype was seen at least ten times. The chain employs TRBV19 and TRBJ2-5, with TRBD2 identical over 7 bases. The J segment lost 5 bases and the V segment lost 6 bases, leaving 3 bases of the junction unmatched. CDR3 size: 12 residues. From germline, CDR1 is LNHDA and CDR2 SQIVND (reference sequence). The CDR3 is CASRQAGETQYF. The CDR3, as DNA: TGTGCCAGTAGGCAAGCGGGGGAGACCCAGTACTTC.

J is TRBJ1-1 and V is TRBV20-1; D uncertain. The CDR3 is 14 amino acids. The V end lost 0 bases, the J end lost 2 bases, and 10 bases lay between the germline ends. Germline V gene sequence: CDR1 DFQATT, CDR2 SNEGSKA (reference sequence). The CDR3 is CSARDPRANTEAFF. CDR3 in DNA: TGCAGTGCTAGAGATCCCCGGGCAAACACTGAAGCTTTCTTT.

The table lists this clonotype with a few counts. The chain has TRBV5-1 and TRBJ1-6, with no clear D. V lost 1 base and J lost 0, with 5 bases in between. The CDR3 extends over 15 amino acids. Per germline, CDR1 SGHRS and CDR2 YFSETQ. CDR3 sequence reads: CASSLPSSYNSPLHF. The CDR3 DNA follows: TGCGCCAGCAGCTTGCCTTCCTCCTATAATTCACCCCTCCACTTT.

This clonotype has a count of ten or more. The gene calls are TRBV28 and TRBJ2-1; no clear D gene. The germline V gene has CDR1 MDHEN and CDR2 SYDVKM. V was shortened by 5 bases and J by 5 bases, with 10 bases between the two germline ends. The CDR3 totals 13 residues. The CDR3 protein is CASSPSTHNEQFF. CDR3 DNA: TGTGCCAGCAGTCCGAGCACCCACAATGAGCAGTTCTTC.

This clonotype occurred a few times. J is TRBJ1-5 and V is TRBV27, with D maybe TRBD1 (5 bases). Germline V gene sequence: CDR1 MNHEY, CDR2 SMNVEV (reference sequence). The CDR3 is 18 amino acids. The V end lost 10 bases, the J end lost 3 bases, and 28 bases lay between the germline ends. The CDR3 protein is CATAEFGQGLIANQPQHF. The CDR3 bases are TGTGCCACGGCGGAGTTTGGGCAGGGCTTAATAGCCAATCAGCCCCAGCATTTT.

This clonotype occurred a few times. The gene calls are TRBV18 and TRBJ1-4; D is uncertain. The CDR3 runs 17 residues. Germline CDR1 and CDR2: KGHSH and LQKENI. Between the trimmed V and J ends, which lost 3 bases and 4 bases, there was a span of 18 bases. In nucleotides, the CDR3 is TGTGCCAGCTCACCTATGTTGCTTGGGGATAATAATGAAAAACTGTTTTTT. Protein sequence: CASSPMLLGDNNEKLFF. Using reference TRBV18 and TRBJ1-4 for the parts outside the CDR3, the full variable domain is NAGVMQNPRHLVRRRGQEARLRCSPMKGHSHVYWYRQLPEEGLKFMVYLQKENIIDESGMPKERFSAEFPKEGPSILRIQQVVRGDSAAYFCASSPMLLGDNNEKLFFGSGTQLSVL.

This clonotype was seen a few times. This chain joins TRBV5-1 and TRBJ2-5; the match to TRBD1 covers 7 bases. The CDR3 has 13 residues. Germline V gene lookup returns CDR1 SGHRS and CDR2 YFSETQ. With V trimmed by 9 bases and J by 4 bases, 9 bases remained unmatched. CDR3 nucleotide sequence: TGCGCCACCAAACGAGGGGGCAGAGAGACCCAGTACTTC. This encodes CATKRGGRETQYF.

This clonotype was counted only a few times. The J gene is TRBJ2-3, the V gene TRBV5-1, with 7 bases aligning to TRBD2. Germline V gives CDR1 SGHRS, CDR2 YFSETQ. This CDR3 has 15 amino acids. V gave up 4 bases and J gave up 0 bases; unmatched junction bases: 5. For the CDR3, the DNA is TGCGCCAGCAGCCAAAGACTAGCTAGCACAGATACGCAGTATTTT. It specifies CASSQRLASTDTQYF.

The chain employs TRBV6-5 and TRBJ2-3; TRBD2 is a possible D gene (7 bases). This CDR3 has 16 amino acids. Germline V CDR1 and CDR2: MNHEY, SVGAGI. Trimming took 0 bases from V and 7 from J, leaving 17 bases between them. The CDR3 reads CASSYSLGGRSYTQYF. As DNA, the CDR3 is TGTGCCAGCAGTTACTCGCTCGGGGGGCGTTCATATACGCAGTATTTT.

This clonotype has only a few counts. DNA for the CDR3: TGTGCCAGCAGCTTAAGGGGGACAGGATCCTACGAGCAGTACTTC. It translates to CASSLRGTGSYEQYF. V is TRBV7-8 and J is TRBJ2-7, with 8 bases aligning to TRBD1. This CDR3 is built from 15 residues. Germline assignment: CDR1 SGHVS and CDR2 FQNEAQ. The ends lost 2 bases at V and 1 base at J; junction bases unmatched: 4.

Regarding this clonotype: One end of the junction fails to match germline, which may point to a read error. The CDR3 spells CASSLGTGGLGQPQNF. The CDR3 DNA follows: TGTGCCAGCAGTTTGGGGACAGGGGGCTTAGGCCAGCCCCAGAATTTT. This rearrangement joins TRBV28 to TRBJ1-5, with 12 bases identical to TRBD1. The CDR3 covers 16 residues. Germline V lookup: CDR1 MDHEN, CDR2 SYDVKM.

This chain joins TRBV12-3 or TRBV12-4 and TRBJ1-4, with 8 positions matching TRBD1. The CDR3 runs to 15 residues. Trimming took 4 bases from V and 8 from J; bases not matched to a gene: 9. The chain's CDR3 is CASSSTQGGGEKLFF. The CDR3, as DNA: TGTGCCAGCAGTTCGACACAGGGGGGCGGCGAAAAACTGTTTTTT.

This chain links TRBV20-1 with TRBJ1-5, with TRBD1 matching 8 bases. The CDR3 loop spans 13 amino acids. The germline CDR1 and CDR2 sequences are DFQATT and SNEGSKA (reference sequence). J gave up 6 bases and V 3 bases, and 4 bases lay outside the gene matches. CDR3 residues: CSASQGAVQPQHF. The CDR3 DNA follows: TGCAGTGCTAGCCAGGGGGCCGTTCAGCCCCAGCATTTT.

V usage is TRBV6-1 and J usage is TRBJ1-5, with D unresolved. This CDR3 spans 16 amino acids. Trimming removed 5 bases at V and 1 base at J, with 15 bases between. The V gene's germline CDR1 is MNHNS and CDR2 SASEGT. The CDR3 protein is CASSPNRIRSNQPQHF. CDR3 nucleotide sequence: TGTGCCAGCAGTCCTAATCGGATTCGAAGCAATCAGCCCCAGCATTTT.

This rearrangement joins TRBV7-6 to TRBJ1-5, with D possibly TRBD1 on 6 matching bases. The CDR3 is 15 amino acids. Trimming left V 5 bases short and J 4 bases short, with 15 bases between. Germline CDR1 SGHVS, CDR2 FNYEAQ. The CDR3 loop reads CASSQNTGMNQPQHF. The CDR3 coding sequence is TGTGCCAGCAGCCAGAACACAGGGATGAATCAGCCCCAGCATTTT. The whole variable domain, filled in from reference TRBV7-6 and TRBJ1-5, reads GAGVSQSPRYKVTKRGQDVALRCDPISGHVSLYWYRQALGQGPEFLTYFNYEAQQDKSGLPNDRFSAERPEGSISTLTIQRTEQRDSAMYRCASSQNTGMNQPQHFGDGTRLSIL.

This clonotype appeared many times. The J gene is TRBJ2-1, the V gene TRBV6-5; D ambiguous. The germline V and J ends were trimmed by 4 bases and 2 bases, with 6 bases remaining between them. The CDR3 is made up of 13 amino acids. CDR1 is MNHEY and CDR2 is SVGAGI in the germline V gene. This CDR3 is CASSFNTYNEQFF. CDR3 DNA: TGTGCCAGCAGTTTCAACACCTACAATGAGCAGTTCTTC.